This TCR beta chain was recovered during a study of read filtering for tumor transcriptome and immune sequencing. This library used approximately 0.4 ug RNA and molecular barcoded adaptors spanning alpha/delta and beta/gamma chains. TCRdb fed the reads into MiXCR, producing one record per CDR3 protein. Counted here are 100,000 to 150,000 distinct CDR3 sequences, over 10% occurring once; the ten biggest clones make up approximately 10%. V lost 4 bases and J lost 6, with 13 bases in between. Germline values: CDR1 ENHRY, CDR2 SYGVKD. This CDR3 contains 13 residues. This clonotype has just a few counts. This TCR was recovered from a donor aged 40 or older with multiple myeloma. The sequenced sample consisted of a population of CD138-negative cells sorted from bone marrow. This chain joins TRBV10-3 and TRBJ2-7; D may be TRBD1 or TRBD2 (6 bases each). The CDR3 DNA reads as TGTGCCATCAGTGGAACAGGGAGGAGCGAGCAGTACTTC. Amino acids: CAISGTGRSEQYF.